The present T cell receptor (beta chain) was sequenced within a study of vaccination and CD4 T cells after COVID-19. Sequenced with the Oncomine TCR Beta short-read assay was DNA taken from cultured CD4+ T cells. Researchers extracted genomic DNA from CD4+ T cells that had been cultured. Via MiXCR, TCRdb re-called the PCR reads, giving one row per CDR3 protein. The sample includes around 9,400 distinct CDR3 sequences, around a third of them seen just once. The study's findings and limits: Post-vaccination reactive clonotypes (median around 40) did not differ significantly from post-infection (21).

Trimming pared 5 bases from V and 4 bases from J, leaving 14 bases between. The CDR3 length is 14 residues. CDR1 and CDR2 from the germline V gene are MNHEY and SMNVEV (reference sequence). This clonotype was seen more than once but under ten times. Antigen unknown. Indicated treatment: roughly nine-day PBMC culture with coronavirus spike peptide pools or control peptides (ViraFEST assay). The unexposed donor gave CD4+ T cells before the COVID-19 pandemic (2011-2018). ViraFEST used peptide pools to expand antigen-specific T cells before TCR sequencing. Half-medium changes with fresh IL-2 medium occurred on days 3 and 7.

The chain joins TRBV27 to TRBJ1-2; D may be TRBD1 (5 bases). This TCR derives from a human donor in good health. The sample was CD4+ T cells from blood, cultured in vitro. The CDR3 reads CASSRPGTLYGYTF. The CDR3 DNA reads TGTGCCAGCAGTCGGCCAGGGACCCTCTATGGCTACACCTTC.